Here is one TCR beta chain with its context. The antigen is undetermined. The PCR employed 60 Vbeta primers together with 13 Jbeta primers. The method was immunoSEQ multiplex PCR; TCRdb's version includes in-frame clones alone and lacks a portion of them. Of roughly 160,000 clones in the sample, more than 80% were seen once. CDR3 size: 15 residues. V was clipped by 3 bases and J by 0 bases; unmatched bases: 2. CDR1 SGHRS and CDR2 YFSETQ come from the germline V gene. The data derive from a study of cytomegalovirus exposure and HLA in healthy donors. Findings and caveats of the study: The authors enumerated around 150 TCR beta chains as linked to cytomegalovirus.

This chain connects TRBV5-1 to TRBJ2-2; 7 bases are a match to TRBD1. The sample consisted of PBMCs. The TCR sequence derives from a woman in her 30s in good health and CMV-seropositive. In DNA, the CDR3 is TGCGCCAGCAGCTCCAGGGGGTCGAACACCGGGGAGCTGTTTTTT. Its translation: CASSSRGSNTGELFF. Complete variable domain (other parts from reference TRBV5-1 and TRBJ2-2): KAGVTQTPRYLIKTRGQQVTLSCSPISGHRSVSWYQQTPGQGLQFLFEYFSETQRNKGNFPGRFSGRQFSNSRSEMNVSTLELGDSALYLCASSSRGSNTGELFFGEGSRLTVL.